The rows below give T cell receptor beta chains drawn from one sample of a study of technical replicates of blood from a handful of donors. Data came from immunoSEQ multiplex PCR; TCRdb stores just in-frame clones and leaves some out. The sample yields tens of thousands of clones, 75% to 95% seen once. What was sequenced was T cells isolated from PBMCs. These TCRs come from a human donor in good health. Some clones in this sample may be carry-over from other donors' samples. Each CDR3 is given with its conserved first and last residue. Each record gives: clone size, V gene, J gene, D gene, CDR3 protein, CDR3 DNA. D genes are given only for firm matches. Size tells how often a clone was seen (once, few, many) or the class of an expanded clone, and some rows leave it out.

NA	TRBV4-1	TRBJ2-3	TRBD2	CASSPEASGVADTQYF	TGCGCCAGCAGTCCCGAAGCTAGCGGGGTAGCAGATACGCAGTATTTT
NA	TRBV9	TRBJ2-3	NA	CASSVDSRISTDTQYF	TGTGCCAGCAGCGTAGACTCGCGGATTAGCACAGATACGCAGTATTTT
NA	TRBV11-2	TRBJ1-2	TRBD1	CASSGTGVNYGYTF	TGTGCCAGCAGCGGGACAGGGGTTAACTATGGCTACACCTTC
NA	TRBV15	TRBJ2-7	NA	CATSRDPKLGRRDYEQYF	TGTGCCACCAGCAGAGATCCGAAATTAGGCAGGAGGGACTACGAGCAGTACTTC
NA	TRBV4-3	TRBJ2-1	NA	CASSKRERVEFF	TGCGCCAGCAGTAAACGAGAGAGGGTGGAGTTCTTC
NA	TRBV5-6	TRBJ1-5	NA	CASSALAHSNQPQHF	TGTGCCAGCAGCGCCTTAGCCCATAGCAATCAGCCCCAGCATTTT
NA	TRBV5-4	TRBJ2-1	NA	CASSLDSYNEQFF	TGTGCCAGCAGCTTGGATAGTTACAATGAGCAGTTCTTC
NA	TRBV7-8	TRBJ2-1	NA	CASSLAGRGWVDEQFF	TGTGCCAGCAGCTTAGCGGGTAGAGGATGGGTAGATGAGCAGTTCTTC
NA	TRBV4-1	TRBJ2-5	TRBD2	CASSQDTGGAGVRETQYF	TGCGCCAGCAGCCAAGATACGGGTGGAGCGGGAGTACGGGAGACCCAGTACTTC
NA	TRBV30	TRBJ2-1	TRBD2	CAWSGGAGIYNEQFF	TGTGCCTGGAGTGGGGGAGCGGGAATCTACAATGAGCAGTTCTTC
NA	TRBV30	TRBJ1-2	NA	CAWSELRGIGGYTF	TGTGCCTGGAGTGAGCTCCGGGGGATTGGAGGCTACACCTTC
NA	TRBV2	TRBJ1-1	TRBD1	CASSLISGGARVNTEAFF	TGTGCCAGCAGCCTCATATCAGGGGGCGCGAGAGTGAACACTGAAGCTTTCTTT
NA	TRBV7-9	TRBJ1-2	TRBD1	CASWTGDGYTF	TGTGCATCTTGGACAGGGGATGGCTACACCTTC
NA	TRBV28	TRBJ2-1	TRBD2	CASSLAGWVEEQFF	TGTGCCAGCAGCCTAGCGGGATGGGTCGAAGAGCAGTTCTTC
NA	TRBV6-5	TRBJ2-7	TRBD1	CASSYGQDSYEQYF	TGTGCCAGCAGTTACGGACAGGACTCCTACGAGCAGTACTTC
few	TRBV11-3	TRBJ2-1	TRBD1	CASSLRQGLVGYNEQFF	TGTGCCAGCAGCCTCCGACAGGGTTTGGTCGGCTACAATGAGCAGTTCTTC
NA	TRBV10-3	TRBJ2-3	TRBD1	CAISEVGTGTDTQYF	TGTGCCATCAGTGAGGTGGGGACAGGGACAGATACGCAGTATTTT
NA	TRBV6-6	TRBJ1-1	NA	CASSWGTTEAFF	TGTGCCAGCAGTTGGGGCACCACTGAAGCTTTCTTT
few	TRBV6-1	TRBJ1-4	NA	CASSEVLTNEKLFF	TGTGCCAGCAGTGAAGTTCTGACTAATGAAAAACTGTTTTTT
NA	TRBV19	TRBJ1-1	NA	CASSIFRLNTEAFF	TGTGCCAGTAGTATTTTTCGGTTGAACACTGAAGCTTTCTTT
NA	TRBV29-1	TRBJ2-7	TRBD2	CSVEVVGRAVYEQYF	TGCAGCGTTGAAGTGGTCGGGAGGGCCGTCTACGAGCAGTACTTC
NA	TRBV21-1	TRBJ1-1	NA	CASSKDGTHPNTEAFF	TGTGCCAGCAGCAAAGATGGGACACATCCGAACACTGAAGCTTTCTTT
NA	TRBV9	TRBJ2-7	TRBD1	CASRYQITPGQGGVQYF	TGTGCCAGCAGATACCAAATAACCCCGGGACAGGGAGGTGTGCAGTACTTC
NA	TRBV28	TRBJ2-3	TRBD2	CASSLSSGSEYF	TGTGCCAGCAGTCTTTCTAGCGGGAGTGAGTATTTT
NA	TRBV5-3	TRBJ1-1	TRBD1	CARSLIYRGENTEAFF	TGTGCCAGAAGCTTAATATACAGGGGCGAGAACACTGAAGCTTTCTTT
NA	TRBV6-1	TRBJ2-1	TRBD2	CASSVGRAMYNEQFF	TGTGCCAGCAGTGTCGGGAGGGCCATGTACAATGAGCAGTTCTTC
NA	TRBV5-5	TRBJ1-5	NA	CASSLDMGGWQPQHF	TGTGCCAGCAGCTTGGATATGGGAGGTTGGCAGCCCCAGCATTTT
NA	TRBV7-9	TRBJ2-1	NA	CASSSVAAGRSYNEQFF	TGTGCCAGCAGCTCCGTGGCAGCGGGCCGCTCCTACAATGAGCAGTTCTTC
NA	TRBV19	TRBJ2-5	NA	CASSIQQETQYF	TGTGCCAGTAGTATTCAGCAAGAGACCCAGTACTTC
NA	TRBV7-9	TRBJ2-1	TRBD2	CASSISGRANEQFF	TGTGCCAGCAGCATAAGCGGGAGGGCAAATGAGCAGTTCTTC
NA	TRBV7-9	TRBJ1-5	NA	CASSSQGTEPQHF	TGTGCCAGCAGCTCCCAGGGTACTGAGCCCCAGCATTTT